The entry below gives a single T cell receptor beta chain sequence along with its context. Cryopreserved PBMCs were the source of about 1.9 micrograms of genomic DNA, which went to TCR beta libraries. This sample was taken from a study of cytotoxic CD8 clonotypes in ibrutinib-treated CLL. Study overall: Overall, 25 or so responses were partial and 2 complete; following median about 69 months, around 15 patients stayed remitted and about 12 progressed. Response specimens were obtained following a median treatment duration of approximately 12 months, with a range of 6 to 36.

The table came from immunoSEQ multiplex PCR; TCRdb's copy has only in-frame clones and leaves some out. The sample shows about 300,000 clones, over 55% of them seen only once. The CDR3 is 12 amino acids. The V and J ends lost 7 bases and 2 bases respectively, with 3 bases between them. Germline CDR1 is SNHLY and CDR2 is FYNNEI. This TCR was recovered from a human donor with chronic lymphocytic leukemia. The sequencing here drew on PBMCs, taken after 36 months of ibrutinib treatment. J is TRBJ2-6 and V is TRBV2, with unresolved D. Written as DNA, the CDR3 is TGTGCCAGCACCACTGGGGCCAACGTCCTGACTTTC. Translation: CASTTGANVLTF.